Below are 6 T cell receptor beta chains sequenced from a single sample in a study of regulatory T cells in long-lasting Graves disease. To make TCR beta libraries, researchers used iRepertoire HTBI primers and Arm-PCR of CDR3 regions. TCRdb itself ran the multiplex PCR reads through MiXCR, one entry per CDR3 protein. The repertoire holds fewer than 400,000 distinct CDR3 sequences, with less than 25% as singletons. Specified time point: persistent/refractory GD, antithyroid drugs over 5 years with positive TRAb. Scientists built the TCR library using RNA that was extracted from PBMCs. Specimen: peripheral blood mononuclear cells (PBMCs), collected when the disease was refractory, from a patient treated with antithyroid drugs. The receptors shown here come from a female donor with Graves disease.

In this sample, this clonotype turned up many times. At one end the junction does not follow the germline gene, possibly because of a read error. V gene TRBV11-2 combines with J gene TRBJ2-5; 11 bases line up with TRBD2. The V gene's germline CDR1 is SGHAT and CDR2 FQNNGV. CDR3 size: 15 residues. As DNA, the CDR3 is TGTGCCAGCAGTTTAGCGGGAGGGCCTGTAGAGACCCAGTACTTC. Protein product: CASSLAGGPVETQYF.

This clonotype was seen many times. This chain links TRBV28 with TRBJ2-7; TRBD1 aligns across 7 bases. CDR3 length equals 15 residues. Losses at the gene ends were 7 bases for V and 3 bases for J; bases not matched to a gene: 12. Germline V gene data show CDR1 as MDHEN and CDR2 as SYDVKM. The CDR3 reads CASTPLDRADYEQYF. DNA for the CDR3: TGTGCCAGCACCCCCCTCGACAGGGCAGACTACGAGCAGTACTTC.

This clonotype was observed a few times. The chain employs TRBV10-3 and TRBJ2-7, with 8 bases lining up with TRBD1. In germline, CDR1 is ENHRY, CDR2 SYGVKD. Germline trimming cut 6 bases from V and 4 bases from J; bases unmatched to any gene: 8. This CDR3 is built from 14 residues. The chain's CDR3 is CAIRTGTGHYEQYF. DNA of the CDR3: TGTGCCATCAGGACCGGGACAGGTCATTACGAGCAGTACTTC.

This clonotype was seen at least ten times. The chain employs TRBV29-1 and TRBJ1-1, with no clear D. In germline, CDR1 is SQVTM, CDR2 ANQGSEA. This CDR3 is 13 amino acids long. Trimming took 6 bases from V and 0 from J, leaving 11 bases between them. The CDR3 nucleotides read TGCAGCGTCCGTTCCGGACTGAACACTGAAGCTTTCTTT. As protein: CSVRSGLNTEAFF.

This clonotype was seen at least ten times. The rearrangement joins TRBV7-2 to TRBJ2-6, with a weak D call TRBD2 (6 bases). CDR3 length: 17 amino acids. From germline, CDR1 is SGHTA and CDR2 FQGNSA. Trimming shortened V by 5 bases and J by 0 bases, and 14 bases separated the two germline ends. This chain's CDR3 is CASSPGLQVSGANVLTF. CDR3 coding DNA: TGTGCCAGCAGCCCGGGACTGCAAGTCTCTGGGGCCAACGTCCTGACTTTC.

The chain employs TRBV7-2 and TRBJ2-7, with D tentatively TRBD2 (5 bases). The CDR3 runs 13 residues. V was clipped by 5 bases and J by 5 bases, with 13 bases between them. Looked up from germline, CDR1 is SGHTA and CDR2 is FQGNSA. CDR3 in amino acids: CASSLGPGDEQYF. The CDR3 DNA reads as TGTGCCAGCAGCCTAGGTCCCGGGGACGAGCAGTACTTC.